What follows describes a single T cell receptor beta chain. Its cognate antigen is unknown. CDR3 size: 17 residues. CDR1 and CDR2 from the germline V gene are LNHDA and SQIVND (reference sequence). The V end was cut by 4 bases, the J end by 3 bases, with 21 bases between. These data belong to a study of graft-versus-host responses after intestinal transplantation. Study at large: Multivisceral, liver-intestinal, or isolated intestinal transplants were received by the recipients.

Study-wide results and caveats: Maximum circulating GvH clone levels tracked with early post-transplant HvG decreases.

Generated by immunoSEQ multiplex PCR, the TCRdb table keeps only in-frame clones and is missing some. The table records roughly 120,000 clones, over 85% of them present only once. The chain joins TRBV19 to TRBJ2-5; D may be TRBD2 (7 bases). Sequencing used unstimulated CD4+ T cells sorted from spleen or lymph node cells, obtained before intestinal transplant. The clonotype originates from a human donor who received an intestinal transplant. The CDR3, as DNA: TGTGCCAGTAGTACGTCACCCAGGGAGGGGGGGAAAGAGACCCAGTACTTC. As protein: CASSTSPREGGKETQYF.